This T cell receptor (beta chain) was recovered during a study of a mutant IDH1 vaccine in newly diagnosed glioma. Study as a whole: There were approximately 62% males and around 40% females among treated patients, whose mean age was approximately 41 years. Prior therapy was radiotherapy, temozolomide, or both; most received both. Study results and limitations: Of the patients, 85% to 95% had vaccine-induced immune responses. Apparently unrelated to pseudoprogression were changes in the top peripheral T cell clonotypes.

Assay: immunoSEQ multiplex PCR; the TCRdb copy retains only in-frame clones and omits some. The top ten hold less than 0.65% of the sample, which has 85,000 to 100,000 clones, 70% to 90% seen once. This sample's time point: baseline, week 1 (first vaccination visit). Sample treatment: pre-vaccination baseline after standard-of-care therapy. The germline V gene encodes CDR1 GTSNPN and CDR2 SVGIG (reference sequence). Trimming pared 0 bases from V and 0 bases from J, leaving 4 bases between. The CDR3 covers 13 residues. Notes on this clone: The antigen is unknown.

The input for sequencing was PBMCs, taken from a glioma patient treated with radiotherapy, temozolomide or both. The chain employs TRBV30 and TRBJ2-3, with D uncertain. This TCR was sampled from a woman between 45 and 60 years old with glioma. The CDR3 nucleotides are TGTGCCTGGAGTGTATTCAGCACAGATACGCAGTATTTT. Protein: CAWSVFSTDTQYF. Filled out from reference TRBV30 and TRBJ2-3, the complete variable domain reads SQTIHQWPATLVQPVGSPLSLECTVEGTSNPNLYWYRQAAGRGLQLLFYSVGIGQISSEVPQNLSASRPQDRQFILSSKKLLLSDSGFYLCAWSVFSTDTQYFGPGTRLTVL.